The T cell receptor (beta chain) under discussion was sequenced for a study of blood T cell repertoires in COVID-19. Whole-study context: Samples taken during acute and convalescent COVID-19 were collected in the United States, Italy and Spain. T cells, B-cell-depleted T cells, or PBMCs supplied cDNA or gDNA.

Source study methods: Counts of nucleated cells, estimated from reference gene primer amplification, were obtained. Libraries were prepared by immunoSEQ multiplex PCR; TCRdb keeps only in-frame clonotypes and omits some of them. The DNA was the basis for D and trimming; V, J and clone size are from that table. The sample records over 110,000 clones, approximately 88% being singletons. The source is a woman between 45 and 65 years old with acute or convalescent COVID-19. Sequencing was performed on peripheral blood.

The CDR3 DNA sequence: TGTGCCAGCAGTTACGGGGGGAGGACTGAAGCTTTCTTT. Its translation is CASSYGGRTEAFF. V usage is TRBV6-5 and J usage is TRBJ1-1; perhaps TRBD1 as D (5 bases). Germline assignment: CDR1 MNHEY and CDR2 SVGAGI. The V gene lost 2 bases and the J gene lost 5 bases, with 9 bases spanning the gap. The CDR3 has 13 residues.